This TCR beta chain was found in a study of CD8 T cells in ankylosing spondylitis. Study-level results: Significantly higher representation of disease-linked clones was reported for matched ankylosing spondylitis synovial fluid. There was a TCR beta motif, made of several highly homologous variants, that appeared characteristic of ankylosing spondylitis blood. Earlier authors reported some of these motif variants in reactive arthritis synovial fluid and blood. A CD8+ phenotype characterized the disease-linked clones, which were relatively rare in peripheral blood.

As to this clonotype: Its antigen remains unidentified.

Making the TCR beta libraries involved quantitative 5'-RACE with molecular barcodes. MiXCR was run by TCRdb on the 5' RACE reads, yielding one entry per CDR3 protein. The sample includes 500,000 to 550,000 distinct CDR3 sequences, roughly 13% seen only once; the top ten take approximately 6.2%. Sequenced input: blood, either unsorted or a sorted T cell fraction (not recorded which). The sequence came from a male donor with ankylosing spondylitis.

DNA for the CDR3: TGCAGTGCTAGACGGGACTTCCACTCCTACAATGAGCAGTTCTTC. It specifies CSARRDFHSYNEQFF. The gene calls are TRBV20-1 and TRBJ2-1; D possibly corresponds to TRBD2 (6 bases). The germline V gene encodes CDR1 DFQATT and CDR2 SNEGSKA (reference sequence). Trimming pared 2 bases from V and 0 bases from J, leaving 11 bases between. This CDR3 contains 15 residues.